This TCR beta chain is drawn from a study of T cells in women clearing cervical HPV infection. For the study at large: For cases, blood was sampled a median about 140 days after lesion detection, interquartile range roughly 80 to 200 days.

Trimming left V 0 bases short and J 1 base short, with 8 bases between. CDR1 is SGDLS and CDR2 is YYNGEE in the germline V gene. The CDR3 runs to 15 residues. Profiling relied on immunoSEQ multiplex PCR, and the TCRdb table lists in-frame clones only, not all of them. In total, the table holds 30,000 to 45,000 clones. About this clone: Read coverage stops 3 residues before the CDR3 terminus; the germline J gene supplies the remainder.

The TCR originated in a woman aged 18-69 years with a cervical HPV16 infection that either progressed to CIN3+ or cleared (not recorded which). The chain is built from TRBV9 and TRBJ2-1, with TRBD1 as a possible D gene (6 bases). The source material was blood buffy coat. CDR3 loop: CASSVAGVSYNEQFF. Partial CDR3 DNA: TGTGCCAGCAGCGTAGCAGGGGTTTCCTACAATGAG.